These 30 T cell receptor beta chains were all obtained from the same sample, sequenced in a study of CD8 T cells in ankylosing spondylitis. These receptors' targets are unknown. TCRdb re-derived calls from the 5' RACE reads in MiXCR, one entry per CDR3 protein. The sample carries around 540,000 distinct CDR3 sequences, 10% to 15% recorded once. Study-wide results and limits: Within ankylosing spondylitis blood, a TCR beta motif made up of seven to nine highly homologous variants appeared to be characteristic.

What was sequenced was blood, either unsorted or a sorted T cell fraction (not recorded which). These receptors were taken from a male donor with ankylosing spondylitis.

This clonotype was counted many times. The V call is TRBV11-2, the J call TRBJ2-7; 8 bases agree with TRBD2. V lost 0 bases, J lost 9 bases, and 4 bases stayed unmatched. This CDR3 region has 13 residues. Germline assignment: CDR1 SGHAT and CDR2 FQNNGV. CDR3 protein: CASSLDGTSVQYF. The CDR3 DNA reads TGTGCCAGCAGCTTAGATGGGACTAGTGTGCAGTACTTC.

This chain joins TRBV7-9 and TRBJ2-7, with a possible D match to TRBD2 (6 bases). Germline CDR1 SEHNR, CDR2 FQNEAQ (reference sequence). The V end lost 7 bases, the J end lost 4 bases, and 11 bases lay between the germline ends. This CDR3 has 12 amino acids. CDR3 loop: CASTTGGYEQYF. CDR3 DNA: TGTGCCAGCACGACCGGGGGTTACGAGCAGTACTTC.

This clonotype has only a few counts. The V call is TRBV18, the J call TRBJ2-7; TRBD1 matches at 7 bases. The CDR3 is made up of 15 amino acids. With 2 bases clipped from V and 0 bases from J, the junction kept 4 bases outside the gene matches. CDR1 is KGHSH and CDR2 is LQKENI in the germline V gene. For the CDR3, the DNA is TGTGCCAGCTCACCAGGGACAGATAGCTCCTACGAGCAGTACGTC. Translation: CASSPGTDSSYEQYV.

A few counts support this clonotype. The V gene is TRBV7-2, the J gene TRBJ2-7; 11 nucleotides line up with TRBD2. Germline values: CDR1 SGHTA, CDR2 FQGNSA. The CDR3 is made up of 16 amino acids. V was clipped by 4 bases and J by 7 bases; unmatched bases: 12. The CDR3 region has the DNA TGTGCCAGCAGCTACAGGGGGCTAGCGGGAGGTCGGGAGCAGTACTTC. Translated: CASSYRGLAGGREQYF. The whole variable domain, filled in from reference TRBV7-2 and TRBJ2-7, reads GAGVSQSPSNKVTEKGKDVELRCDPISGHTALYWYRQSLGQGLEFLIYFQGNSAPDKSGLPSDRFSAERTGGSVSTLTIQRTQQEDSAVYLCASSYRGLAGGREQYFGPGTRLTVT.

This clonotype was detected a few times. The V and J genes are TRBV27 and TRBJ1-1; D is unclear. Trimming removed 5 bases at V and 5 bases at J, with 15 bases between. This CDR3 comprises 14 residues. CDR1 is MNHEY and CDR2 is SMNVEV in the germline V gene (reference sequence). The CDR3 DNA is TGTGCCAGCAGTCCCCTGGCGGGTACGACTGAAGCTTTCTTT. Protein: CASSPLAGTTEAFF.

This clonotype was counted only a few times. The chain employs TRBV12-3 or TRBV12-4 and TRBJ2-3; TRBD2 aligns across 9 bases. Losses at the gene ends were 7 bases for V and 1 base for J; bases not matched to a gene: 6. CDR3 length: 15 amino acids. CDR3 in DNA: TGTGCCAGCACCCCCCGGACTAGCGGCACAGATACGCAGTATTTT. Amino acids: CASTPRTSGTDTQYF.

The chain combines TRBV5-1 with TRBJ2-7, with 9 bases aligning to TRBD1. Trimming took 5 bases from V and 0 from J; bases not matched to a gene: 6. This CDR3 has 15 residues. CDR1 SGHRS and CDR2 YFSETQ come from the germline V gene. Here the CDR3 DNA reads TGCGCCAGCAGGACTGGGACAGGGAGCTCCTACGAGCAGTACGTC. Protein product: CASRTGTGSSYEQYV.

J is TRBJ1-3 and V is TRBV7-9, with D tentatively TRBD1 (6 bases). The length of the CDR3 is 15 residues. V lost 1 base and J 4 bases, leaving 11 bases between the germline ends. Germline V gene data show CDR1 as SEHNR and CDR2 as FQNEAQ (reference sequence). CDR3 region: CASSLDWTAGNTIYF. CDR3 DNA sequence: TGTGCCAGCAGCTTAGATTGGACAGCAGGAAACACCATATATTTT.

There are a few counts of this clonotype. DNA for the CDR3: TGCAGTGCTAAGGGACTCGTGTTAGATACGCAGTATTTT. Translating it yields CSAKGLVLDTQYF. The chain employs TRBV20-1 and TRBJ2-3; tentative D call: TRBD2 (6 bases). Germline V CDR1 and CDR2: DFQATT, SNEGSKA (reference sequence). Trimming stripped 4 bases from V and 5 bases from J, with 13 bases between. The CDR3 consists of 13 residues.

The chain recombines TRBV5-1 with TRBJ2-7, with 7 bases aligning to TRBD1. From germline, CDR1 is SGHRS and CDR2 YFSETQ. V dropped 4 bases and J dropped 5; count of bases not matched to a gene: 6. The CDR3 sequence is 13 residues long. The CDR3 is CASSTGQVNEQYF. CDR3 nucleotide sequence: TGCGCCAGCAGCACCGGACAGGTTAACGAGCAGTACTTC.

The gene calls are TRBV20-1 and TRBJ2-5; no reliable D call. The CDR3 has 12 amino acids. Germline V gene data show CDR1 as DFQATT and CDR2 as SNEGSKA (reference sequence). V shed 0 bases and J shed 7 bases, with 9 bases lying between them. The CDR3 DNA sequence: TGCAGTGCTAGAGACGGGCGTCCGACCCAGTACTTC. This codes for CSARDGRPTQYF.

This clonotype has at least ten counts. V gene TRBV12-3 or TRBV12-4 combines with J gene TRBJ2-1; 10 bases line up with TRBD2. V dropped 5 bases and J dropped 12; count of bases not matched to a gene: 7. There are 13 residues in the CDR3. The CDR3 region is CASSPASGSRQFF. The CDR3 coding sequence is TGTGCCAGCAGTCCAGCTAGCGGGAGTAGGCAGTTCTTC.

This clonotype was observed a few times. This sequence joins TRBV20-1 and TRBJ1-3; tentatively, D is TRBD1 (5 bases). This CDR3 region has 14 residues. CDR1 and CDR2 (germline): DFQATT, SNEGSKA (reference sequence). V dropped 7 bases and J dropped 4 bases, with 17 bases sitting between them. The CDR3 loop is CSVFAGTVGNTIYF. Written as DNA, the CDR3 is TGCAGTGTGTTTGCAGGGACCGTCGGAAACACCATATATTTT.

This clonotype has only a few counts. This chain links TRBV7-8 with TRBJ2-2; D uncertain. Trimming removed 1 base at V and 4 bases at J, with 10 bases between. Germline assignment: CDR1 SGHVS and CDR2 FQNEAQ. CDR3 size: 15 residues. CDR3 bases: TGTGCCAGCAGCTTAGTCCCAGAACCCACCGGGGAGCTGTTTTTT. This gives the protein CASSLVPEPTGELFF.

This clonotype occurred a few times. The rearrangement joins TRBV18 to TRBJ1-5; 9 nucleotides agree with TRBD1. Losses at the gene ends were 5 bases for V and 7 bases for J; bases not matched to a gene: 6. This CDR3 contains 14 residues. The V gene's germline CDR1 is KGHSH and CDR2 LQKENI. CDR3 sequence: CASSSGQGRQPQHF. DNA for the CDR3: TGTGCCAGCTCATCAGGACAGGGGAGGCAGCCCCAGCATTTT. The variable domain in full, with the rest retrieved from reference TRBV18 and TRBJ1-5, is NAGVMQNPRHLVRRRGQEARLRCSPMKGHSHVYWYRQLPEEGLKFMVYLQKENIIDESGMPKERFSAEFPKEGPSILRIQQVVRGDSAAYFCASSSGQGRQPQHFGDGTRLSIL.

The chain combines TRBV3-1 with TRBJ2-1; 8 positions match TRBD1. Germline CDR1 and CDR2: LGHDT and YNNKEL (reference sequence). Losses at the gene ends were 3 bases for V and 7 bases for J; bases not matched to a gene: 17. The length of the CDR3 is 18 residues. The CDR3 loop is CASSQRPPDRGIRNEQFF. The CDR3 DNA reads as TGTGCCAGCAGCCAGAGACCACCTGACAGGGGAATTAGGAATGAGCAGTTCTTC.

The chain employs TRBV10-3 and TRBJ2-7; 11 nucleotides agree with TRBD2. Germline V gene lookup returns CDR1 ENHRY and CDR2 SYGVKD. With V trimmed by 2 bases and J by 0 bases, 0 bases remained unmatched. The CDR3 is 15 amino acids. The CDR3 bases are TGTGCCATCAGTGAGACTAGCGGGAGCTCCTACGAGCAGTACTTC. Residues: CAISETSGSSYEQYF.

This clonotype was observed a handful of times. The chain has TRBV5-6 and TRBJ1-1, with TRBD1 as a possible D gene (5 bases). The CDR3 covers 15 residues. Per the germline V gene, CDR1 is SGHDT and CDR2 is YYEEEE. Trimming cost V 0 bases and J 4 bases, with 13 bases left between them. This CDR3 is CASSLGAGRITEAFF. The CDR3, as DNA: TGTGCCAGCAGCTTGGGGGCGGGGCGGATCACTGAAGCTTTCTTT. Variable domain in full (rest from reference TRBV5-6 and TRBJ1-1): DAGVTQSPTHLIKTRGQQVTLRCSPKSGHDTVSWYQQALGQGPQFIFQYYEEEERQRGNFPDRFSGHQFPNYSSELNVNALLLGDSALYLCASSLGAGRITEAFFGQGTRLTVV.

This clonotype showed up just a few times. J is TRBJ2-4 and V is TRBV5-5; no clear D. V was cut by 4 bases and J by 6 bases, with 11 bases left in between. CDR1 is SGHKS, CDR2 YYEKEE, per germline (reference sequence). This CDR3 has 13 residues. CDR3 sequence reads: CASSQDAGNIQYF. CDR3 coding DNA: TGTGCCAGCAGCCAGGACGCCGGAAACATTCAGTACTTC.

This clonotype was picked up many times. The chain has TRBV20-1 and TRBJ2-7; TRBD1 matches at 7 bases. With 2 bases clipped from V and 3 bases from J, the junction kept 7 bases outside the gene matches. Germline loops: CDR1 DFQATT, CDR2 SNEGSKA (reference sequence). The CDR3 loop spans 14 amino acids. CDR3 protein: CSARRRDRDYEQYF. The DNA of the CDR3 is TGCAGTGCTAGACGCCGGGACAGAGACTACGAGCAGTACTTC.

This chain links TRBV5-1 with TRBJ2-4; maybe TRBD2 (5 bases). The germline V gene has CDR1 SGHRS and CDR2 YFSETQ. The CDR3 is made up of 15 amino acids. Trimming cost V 3 bases and J 0 bases, with 10 bases left between them. The CDR3 reads CASSYEGVAKNIQYF. In nucleotides, the CDR3 is TGCGCCAGCAGCTATGAGGGAGTAGCCAAAAACATTCAGTACTTC.

There are many counts of this clonotype. This chain uses TRBV7-9 with TRBJ2-1, with D possibly TRBD2 on 6 matching bases. CDR3 length equals 14 residues. V was pared by 2 bases and J by 8 bases, with 13 bases between. Germline CDR1 SEHNR, CDR2 FQNEAQ (reference sequence). The CDR3 nucleotides are TGTGCCAGCAGCTTATATTTGGAGGGACATGAGCAGTTCTTC. Its translation is CASSLYLEGHEQFF.

In its sample, this clonotype was seen a few times. The chain uses TRBV5-1 and TRBJ1-2; 8 positions agree with TRBD1. The CDR3 length is 12 residues. The junction had 5 bases not matched to a gene; V was cut back by 7 bases and J by 6 bases. CDR1 SGHRS and CDR2 YFSETQ come from the germline V gene. CDR3 bases: TGCGCCAGCCGTGACAGGGGCGATGGCTACACCTTC. It yields the protein CASRDRGDGYTF.

This clonotype has just a few counts. The V gene is TRBV7-9, the J gene TRBJ2-7; D is unclear. Germline CDR1 is SEHNR and CDR2 is FQNEAQ (reference sequence). V was pared by 4 bases and J by 7 bases, with 14 bases between. The CDR3 sequence is 13 residues long. In DNA form, the CDR3 reads TGTGCCAGCAGCTCCCCCCGGGTCGTAGAGCAGTACTTC. Protein product: CASSSPRVVEQYF.

The chain couples TRBV20-1 to TRBJ2-5; weak D call: TRBD2 (6 bases). The CDR3 sequence is 13 residues long. Deletions cut 3 bases from V and 9 bases from J, with 17 bases between. Germline V CDR1 and CDR2: DFQATT, SNEGSKA (reference sequence). The chain's CDR3 is CSASPGTLSAQYF. CDR3 nucleotides: TGCAGTGCTAGCCCTGGGACTCTATCTGCCCAGTACTTC.

The genes are TRBV3-1 and TRBJ1-1, with a possible D match to TRBD1 (5 bases). Trimming stripped 4 bases from V and 10 bases from J, with 16 bases between. The CDR3 has 13 residues. CDR1 is LGHDT, CDR2 YNNKEL, per germline (reference sequence). Here the CDR3 DNA reads TGTGCCAGCAGCCCTCGGGGCCACTCCGGAGCTTTCTTT. The encoded protein is CASSPRGHSGAFF. The entire variable domain, with the rest obtained from reference TRBV3-1 and TRBJ1-1, is as follows: DTAVSQTPKYLVTQMGNDKSIKCEQNLGHDTMYWYKQDSKKFLKIMFSYNNKELIINETVPNRFSPKSPDKAHLNLHINSLELGDSAVYFCASSPRGHSGAFFGQGTRLTVV.

The chain combines TRBV6-2 or TRBV6-3 with TRBJ1-6; perhaps TRBD1 as D (6 bases). The length of the CDR3 is 14 residues. V was shortened by 6 bases and J by 9 bases, with 15 bases between the two germline ends. Germline CDR1 reads MNHEY; CDR2 reads SVGEGT. Written as DNA, the CDR3 is TGTGCCAGCAGCTCCACAGGGTACGGTTCACCCCTCCACTTT. Its protein product is CASSSTGYGSPLHF.

This sequence joins TRBV14 and TRBJ2-7, with unresolved D. Germline assignment: CDR1 SGHDN and CDR2 FVKESK. The CDR3 spans 13 residues. Trimming removed 1 base at V and 6 bases at J, with 10 bases between. The CDR3 region has the DNA TGTGCCAGCAGCCAAGTGTACAACTCCGAGCAGTACGTC. Translating gives CASSQVYNSEQYV.

This clonotype was detected only a few times. This chain joins TRBV7-9 and TRBJ1-1, with TRBD1 as a possible D gene (6 bases). This CDR3 is built from 14 residues. Trimming shortened V by 1 base and J by 5 bases, and 11 bases separated the two germline ends. CDR1 and CDR2 (germline): SEHNR, FQNEAQ (reference sequence). The CDR3 DNA reads as TGTGCCAGCAGCTTAGACAGGGTTCAGACTGAAGCTTTCTTT. This translates into CASSLDRVQTEAFF.

V usage is TRBV7-2 and J usage is TRBJ1-1; TRBD1 matches 7 bases. CDR3 length equals 10 residues. Per the germline V gene, CDR1 is SGHTA and CDR2 is FQGNSA. Trimming cost V 4 bases and J 11 bases; bases outside gene matches: 1. The CDR3 loop is CASSYRGAFF. CDR3 nucleotides: TGTGCCAGCAGCTACAGGGGTGCTTTCTTT.